These 18 T cell receptor beta chains were sequenced from one sample in a study of blood T cells in healthy people across ages. Through a sample-barcoded 5' primer and a J-beta primer mix, a second PCR was run for 7 to 11 cycles. From the 5' RACE reads, TCRdb called clonotypes with MiXCR, one entry per CDR3 protein. The table includes almost 800,000 distinct CDR3 sequences, roughly 64% detected once. Sample: blood. All receptors come from a man aged 30-40 years in good health.

The rearrangement uses TRBV7-2 and TRBJ2-7, with D possibly being TRBD2 (7 bases). Germline V CDR1 and CDR2: SGHTA, FQGNSA. V was pared by 7 bases and J by 1 base, with 17 bases between. The CDR3 contains 15 residues. For the CDR3, the DNA is TGTGCCAGCAAGGGAGGGGGGCTGGGGTCCTACGAGCAGTACTTC. It translates to CASKGGGLGSYEQYF.

The table lists this clonotype with a few counts. The chain links TRBV20-1 to TRBJ1-2; no firm D call. This CDR3 spans 14 amino acids. V was clipped by 3 bases and J by 4 bases, with 15 bases between them. The germline CDR1 and CDR2 sequences are DFQATT and SNEGSKA (reference sequence). The CDR3 DNA reads TGCAGTGCTAGGATAGCTGTCGGGTCCTATGGCTACACCTTC. Its translation is CSARIAVGSYGYTF.

The chain links TRBV12-3 or TRBV12-4 to TRBJ2-3; 11 positions match TRBD2. The CDR3 covers 16 residues. Trimming at V came to 5 bases and at J to 5 bases, leaving 9 bases not matched to a gene. The CDR3 sequence: CASSPVAGGLGDTQYF. The DNA of the CDR3 is TGTGCCAGCAGTCCAGTAGCGGGGGGGCTGGGAGATACGCAGTATTTT.

The V and J genes are TRBV28 and TRBJ2-1, with TRBD1 as a possible D gene (5 bases). CDR3 length: 15 amino acids. With 3 bases removed from V and 5 bases from J, the gap between germline ends came to 14 bases. Germline CDR1 reads MDHEN; CDR2 reads SYDVKM. The CDR3 protein is CASSLDTQTNNEQFF. The CDR3 DNA reads TGTGCCAGCAGTTTGGACACTCAGACCAACAATGAGCAGTTCTTC.

V and J are TRBV9 and TRBJ1-2; the D gene is possibly TRBD1 (5 bases). The V gene's germline CDR1 is SGDLS and CDR2 YYNGEE. The CDR3 length is 14 residues. Trimming pared 3 bases from V and 0 bases from J, leaving 9 bases between. CDR3 sequence reads: CASSDGTANYGYTF. Written as DNA, the CDR3 is TGTGCCAGCAGCGACGGGACGGCTAACTATGGCTACACCTTC.

The CDR3 is CASSYGLVRETEAFF. CDR3 sequence (DNA): TGTGCCAGCAGTTACGGTTTAGTCCGGGAGACTGAAGCTTTCTTT. The gene calls are TRBV6-5 and TRBJ1-1; D gene uncertain. Germline V gene sequence: CDR1 MNHEY, CDR2 SVGAGI. The V end was cut by 2 bases, the J end by 5 bases, with 15 bases between. The CDR3 spans 15 residues.

In its sample, this clonotype was seen a few times. CDR3 protein: CAISESAGCEQFF. The CDR3 nucleotides are TGTGCCATCAGTGAGTCTGCAGGCTGTGAGCAGTTCTTC. The V call is TRBV10-3, the J call TRBJ2-1; D is ambiguous. Trimming took 0 bases from V and 9 from J, leaving 9 bases between them. The CDR3 length is 13 residues. Germline CDR1 and CDR2: ENHRY and SYGVKD.

CDR3 nucleotide sequence: TGCAGTGCTAGTCACGGCGCTAGCTCTAGCACAGATACGCAGTATTTT. Translation: CSASHGASSSTDTQYF. V is TRBV20-1 and J is TRBJ2-3, with D possibly TRBD2 on 5 matching bases. Germline V CDR1 and CDR2: DFQATT, SNEGSKA (reference sequence). V was pared by 3 bases and J by 0 bases, with 16 bases between. CDR3 length: 16 residues.

Remarks on this clonotype: A much larger clone differs from this one at a single base, so this may be a read error. The rearrangement joins TRBV28 to TRBJ2-3, with 7 bases matching TRBD2. The CDR3 is made up of 14 amino acids. Trimming took 3 bases from V and 3 from J; bases not matched to a gene: 3. The germline V gene encodes CDR1 MDHEN and CDR2 SYDVKM. Here the CDR3 DNA reads TGTGCCAGCAGTTTTGGAGCGGGAACAGATACGCAGTATTTT. Its protein product is CASSFGAGTDTQYF.

In regard to this clonotype: One junction end does not reproduce the germline sequence, and a read error may be involved. This rearrangement joins TRBV7-9 to TRBJ2-7; 7 positions match TRBD2. Germline V gene lookup returns CDR1 SEHNR and CDR2 FQNEAQ (reference sequence). The CDR3 has 15 amino acids. The CDR3 loop reads CANSPKVAGSYEQYF. The CDR3, as DNA: TGTGCCAACAGCCCTAAGGTAGCGGGCTCCTACGAGCAGTACTTC.

This clonotype was recorded a few times. The chain recombines TRBV5-1 with TRBJ2-5; 7 bases fit TRBD1. The CDR3 is 15 amino acids. V trimming: 0 bases; J trimming: 0 bases; junction bases outside the gene matches: 2. CDR1 and CDR2 from the germline V gene are SGHRS and YFSETQ. The CDR3 spells CASSLVGGHQETQYF. The CDR3 region has the DNA TGCGCCAGCAGCTTGGTAGGGGGCCACCAAGAGACCCAGTACTTC.

The chain uses TRBV28 and TRBJ2-4; a weak D match, TRBD2 (6 bases). Trimming removed 3 bases from V and 13 bases from J, with 16 bases in between. CDR1 and CDR2 from the germline V gene are MDHEN and SYDVKM. This CDR3 has 13 amino acids. The DNA of the CDR3 is TGTGCCAGCAGTTTCCCCTCCGGAGGGGAGCAGTACTTC. Translated, it gives CASSFPSGGEQYF. The full variable domain, rest sourced from reference TRBV28 and TRBJ2-4, is DVKVTQSSRYLVKRTGEKVFLECVQDMDHENMFWYRQDPGLGLRLIYFSYDVKMKEKGDIPEGYSVSREKKERFSLILESASTNQTSMYLCASSFPSGGEQYFGAGTRLSVL.

Regarding this clonotype: One end of the junction does not line up with germline, which may come from a read error. CDR3: CASSFVRVLEETRYF. The CDR3 nucleotides are TGTGCCAGCAGTTTCGTCCGGGTCCTTGAAGAGACCCGGTACTTC. This chain uses TRBV28 with TRBJ2-5, with D uncertain. CDR3 length equals 15 residues. CDR1 is MDHEN and CDR2 is SYDVKM in the germline V gene.

The chain recombines TRBV5-1 with TRBJ2-7, with D maybe TRBD2 (6 bases). CDR3 length: 15 residues. Per the germline V gene, CDR1 is SGHRS and CDR2 is YFSETQ. V was pared by 4 bases and J by 2 bases, with 16 bases between. In DNA, the CDR3 is TGCGCCAGCAGCCCGATTCCCGGGAGCCCCTACGAGCAGTACTTC. Protein: CASSPIPGSPYEQYF.

This clonotype was seen a few times. This chain links TRBV10-3 with TRBJ2-3, with a possible D match to TRBD1 (6 bases). The CDR3 covers 17 residues. Germline V gives CDR1 ENHRY, CDR2 SYGVKD. With 6 bases removed from V and 0 bases from J, the gap between germline ends came to 19 bases. The CDR3 here is CAISQGRRPESTDTQYF. The CDR3 nucleotides read TGTGCCATCAGCCAGGGGCGCCGACCCGAGAGCACAGATACGCAGTATTTT.

The V call is TRBV29-1, the J call TRBJ2-3; 11 bases are shared with TRBD2. The V gene's germline CDR1 is SQVTM and CDR2 ANQGSEA. The CDR3 extends over 15 amino acids. Trimming cost V 6 bases and J 2 bases; bases outside gene matches: 7. This CDR3 is CSVSGTSGFTDTQYF. The CDR3 DNA reads as TGCAGCGTGTCCGGGACTAGCGGCTTCACAGATACGCAGTATTTT.

This clonotype was recorded only once. This chain uses TRBV15 with TRBJ1-6; no definite D call. V shed 2 bases and J shed 7 bases, with 3 bases lying between them. The CDR3 covers 12 residues. The germline V gene encodes CDR1 LNHNV and CDR2 YYDKDF (reference sequence). In nucleotides, the CDR3 is TGTGCCACCAGCAGAATCAATTCACCCCTCCACTTT. The encoded protein is CATSRINSPLHF.

On this clonotype: This may stem from a read error, because a much larger clone lies one nucleotide away. The chain is built from TRBV6-2 or TRBV6-3 and TRBJ1-2; no clear D. Germline CDR1 MNHEY, CDR2 SVGEGT. Trimming took off 4 bases at V and 6 bases at J, with 6 bases between the two ends. This CDR3 region has 11 residues. CDR3 protein: CASSLGHGYTF. CDR3 nucleotide sequence: TGTGCCAGCAGTTTGGGCCATGGCTACACCTTC.